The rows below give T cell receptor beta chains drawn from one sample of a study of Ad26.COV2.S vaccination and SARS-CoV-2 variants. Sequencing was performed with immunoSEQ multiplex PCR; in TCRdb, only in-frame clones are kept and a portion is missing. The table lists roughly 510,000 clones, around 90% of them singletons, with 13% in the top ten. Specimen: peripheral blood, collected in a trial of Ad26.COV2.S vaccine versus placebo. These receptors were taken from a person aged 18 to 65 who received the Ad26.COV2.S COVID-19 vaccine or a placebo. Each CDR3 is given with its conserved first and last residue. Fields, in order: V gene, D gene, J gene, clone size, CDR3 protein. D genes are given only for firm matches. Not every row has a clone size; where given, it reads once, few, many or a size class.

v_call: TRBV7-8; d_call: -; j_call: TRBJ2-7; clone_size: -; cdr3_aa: CASSPSAGFAQYF
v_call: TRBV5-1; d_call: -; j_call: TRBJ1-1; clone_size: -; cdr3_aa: CASSLGYWGTEAFF
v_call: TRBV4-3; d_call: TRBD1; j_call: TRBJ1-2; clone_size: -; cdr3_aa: CASSHRQGVGGYTF
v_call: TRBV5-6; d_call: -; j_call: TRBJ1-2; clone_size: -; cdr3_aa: CASSPPGTSNYGYTF
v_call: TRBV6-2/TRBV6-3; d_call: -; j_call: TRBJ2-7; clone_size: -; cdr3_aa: CASSTLAGYEQYF
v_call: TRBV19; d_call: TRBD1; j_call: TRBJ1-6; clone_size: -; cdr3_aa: CASSRDRGTNSPLHF
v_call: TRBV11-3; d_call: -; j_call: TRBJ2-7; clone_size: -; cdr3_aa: CASSLEGYEQYF
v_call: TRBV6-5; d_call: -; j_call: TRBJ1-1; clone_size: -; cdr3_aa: CASSLGGVGDTEAFF
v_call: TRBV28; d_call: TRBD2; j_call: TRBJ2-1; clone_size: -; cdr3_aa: CASGGLADSNEQFF
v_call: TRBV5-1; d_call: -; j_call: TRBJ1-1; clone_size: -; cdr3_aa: CASKAGTGFMTEAFF
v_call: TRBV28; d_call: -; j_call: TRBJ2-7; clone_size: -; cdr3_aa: CATIPSDRPISYEQYF
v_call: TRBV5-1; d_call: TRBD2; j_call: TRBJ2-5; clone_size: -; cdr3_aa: CASSTQRGPQETQYF
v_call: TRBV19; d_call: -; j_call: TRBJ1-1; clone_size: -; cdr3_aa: CASRVRGSKAFF
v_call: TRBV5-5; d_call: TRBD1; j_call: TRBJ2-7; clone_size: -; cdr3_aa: CASSSQGVSSYEQYF
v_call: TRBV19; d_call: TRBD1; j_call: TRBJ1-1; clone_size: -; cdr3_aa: CASSRGTVGNTEAFF
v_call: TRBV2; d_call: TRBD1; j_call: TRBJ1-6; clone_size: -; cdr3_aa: CASSEMTGGNSPLHF
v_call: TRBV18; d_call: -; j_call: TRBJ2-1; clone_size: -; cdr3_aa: CASSPPGAGYREQFF
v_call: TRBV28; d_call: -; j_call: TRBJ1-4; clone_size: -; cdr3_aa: CASSDRASSVF
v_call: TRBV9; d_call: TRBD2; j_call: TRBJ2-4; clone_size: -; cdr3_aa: CASSQTSGTLNIQYF
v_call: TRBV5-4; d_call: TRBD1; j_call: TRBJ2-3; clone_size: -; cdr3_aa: CASSFGQGPDTQYF
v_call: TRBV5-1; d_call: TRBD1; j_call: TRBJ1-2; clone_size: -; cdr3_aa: CASSVSTGTGGGLGYTF
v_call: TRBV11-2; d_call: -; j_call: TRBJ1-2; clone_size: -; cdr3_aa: CASSLPGSYDGYTF
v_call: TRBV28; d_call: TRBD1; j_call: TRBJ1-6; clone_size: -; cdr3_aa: CASSYRDRGNSPLHF
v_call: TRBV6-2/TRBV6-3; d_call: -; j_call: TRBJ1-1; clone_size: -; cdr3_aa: CASSYSIDRLHTEAFF
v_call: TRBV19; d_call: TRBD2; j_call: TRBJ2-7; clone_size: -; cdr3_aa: CASSITSGSYEQYF
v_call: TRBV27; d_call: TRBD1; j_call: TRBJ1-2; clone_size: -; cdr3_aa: CASSLLAAGGPYGYTF
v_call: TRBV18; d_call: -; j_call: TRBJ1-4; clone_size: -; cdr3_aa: CASSPLRGGATKEKLFF
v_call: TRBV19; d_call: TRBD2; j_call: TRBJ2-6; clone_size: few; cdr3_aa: CASSIPGGGANVLTF
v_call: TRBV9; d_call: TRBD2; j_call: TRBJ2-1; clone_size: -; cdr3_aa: CASSVAVAGGYNEQFF
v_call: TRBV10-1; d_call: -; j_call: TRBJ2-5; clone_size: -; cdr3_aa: CASSAAGQETQYF
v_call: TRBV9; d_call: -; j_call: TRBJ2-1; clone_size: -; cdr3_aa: CASSLGPTIQYEQFF
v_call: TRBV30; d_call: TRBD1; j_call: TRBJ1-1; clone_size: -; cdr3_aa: CAWRTSFDRGREINTEAFF
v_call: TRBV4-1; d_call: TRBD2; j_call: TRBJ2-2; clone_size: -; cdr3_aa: CASSQASTERGCLDGELFF
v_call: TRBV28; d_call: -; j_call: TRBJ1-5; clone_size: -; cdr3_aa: CASSLRGYSQPQHF
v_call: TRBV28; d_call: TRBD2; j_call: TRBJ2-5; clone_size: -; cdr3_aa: CASSETSGRTVWTQYF
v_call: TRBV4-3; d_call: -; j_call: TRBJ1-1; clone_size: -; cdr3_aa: CASSQDSGTEAFF
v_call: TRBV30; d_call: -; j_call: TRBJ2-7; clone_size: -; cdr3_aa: CAWSAAGAYEQYF
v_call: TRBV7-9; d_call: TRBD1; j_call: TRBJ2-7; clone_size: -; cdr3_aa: CASSPNRGYEQYF
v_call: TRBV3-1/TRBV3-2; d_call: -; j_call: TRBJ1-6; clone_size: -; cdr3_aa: CASSQWQANSPLHF
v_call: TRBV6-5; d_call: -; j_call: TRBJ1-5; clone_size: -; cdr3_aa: CASSYPVDRGNQPQHF